These 32 T cell receptor beta chains originate from one sample sequenced in a study of molecular identifiers for immune sequencing clone quantification. TCRdb independently ran MiXCR on the PCR reads; one entry per CDR3 protein. Here the sample spans about 19,000 distinct CDR3 sequences, about 20% being singletons. Sequencing input: naive CD8+ T cells from blood, with Jurkat cell RNA spiked in. Subset indicated: FACS-sorted CD8+CD4-CCR7+CD45RA+ naive T cells. The receptors originated from a human donor in good health. Some libraries in this study had Jurkat cell RNA spiked in.

Notes on this clonotype: At one end the junction does not follow the germline gene, possibly because of a read error. The chain combines TRBV12-3 or TRBV12-4 with TRBJ2-2; 10 positions match TRBD1. The CDR3 contains 17 residues. CDR3: CAGSYPGQGTNTGELFF. The CDR3 DNA is TGTGCCGGCAGCTATCCGGGACAGGGGACCAACACCGGGGAGCTGTTTTTT.

In its sample, this clonotype ranks as medium-sized. The J gene is TRBJ1-5, the V gene TRBV6-5, with D uncertain. Germline V lookup: CDR1 MNHEY, CDR2 SVGAGI. CDR3 length: 15 residues. Trimming removed 2 bases at V and 8 bases at J, with 16 bases between. The CDR3 coding sequence is TGTGCCAGCAGTTACAGCTTCCCCCGCGGGGAGCCCCAGCATTTT. It encodes CASSYSFPRGEPQHF.

Comments on this clonotype: A single base separates this from a much larger clone, so it may be a read error. The rearrangement joins TRBV9 to TRBJ1-4; 8 bases are a match to TRBD1. From germline, CDR1 is SGDLS and CDR2 YYNGEE. This CDR3 is built from 15 residues. The CDR3 here is CASSPLTGEIEKLLF. CDR3 nucleotides: TGTGCCAGCAGCCCTCTGACAGGGGAGATTGAAAAACTGCTTTTT.

This clonotype was found many times. This sequence joins TRBV4-3 and TRBJ1-2; D is undetermined. This CDR3 comprises 14 residues. V was pared by 1 base and J by 8 bases, with 14 bases between. Germline CDR1 reads LGHNA; CDR2 reads YSLEER. CDR3 DNA: TGCGCCAGCAGCCAAGGAATCCGGAGCTCCGGCTACACCTTC. This sequence encodes CASSQGIRSSGYTF.

The table lists this clonotype with many counts. This chain joins TRBV7-6 and TRBJ2-1, with TRBD1 matching 9 bases. This CDR3 spans 17 amino acids. Trimming cost V 0 bases and J 6 bases; bases outside gene matches: 9. Germline CDR1 SGHVS, CDR2 FNYEAQ. CDR3 sequence: CASSLAPGDREGNEQFF. CDR3 sequence (DNA): TGTGCCAGCAGCTTAGCTCCTGGGGACAGGGAGGGCAATGAGCAGTTCTTC.

Many counts were recorded for this clonotype. The chain couples TRBV4-3 to TRBJ2-3; D uncertain. The germline gives CDR1 LGHNA, CDR2 YSLEER. The germline V and J ends were trimmed by 0 bases and 5 bases, with 6 bases remaining between them. The CDR3 contains 13 residues. CDR3 region: CASSQDLEDTQYF. The CDR3 DNA follows: TGCGCCAGCAGCCAAGATTTGGAAGATACGCAGTATTTT.

This clonotype occurred many times. The chain links TRBV28 to TRBJ1-6, with D perhaps TRBD1 (6 bases). Trimming pared 3 bases from V and 5 bases from J, leaving 14 bases between. This CDR3 is 16 amino acids long. Germline V gene sequence: CDR1 MDHEN, CDR2 SYDVKM. This chain's CDR3 is CASSFLRTVDNSPLHF. In DNA, the CDR3 is TGTGCCAGCAGTTTCCTCCGGACAGTTGATAATTCACCCCTCCACTTT.

This clonotype showed up many times. The chain employs TRBV28 and TRBJ2-3; 13 bases fit TRBD2. The germline V gene has CDR1 MDHEN and CDR2 SYDVKM. This CDR3 has 20 residues. V dropped 7 bases and J dropped 0; count of bases not matched to a gene: 16. Written as DNA, the CDR3 is TGTGCCAGCATTCTCGGACTAGCGGGGGCCGATCAAACTAGCACAGATACGCAGTATTTT. This codes for CASILGLAGADQTSTDTQYF.

This clonotype was found a few times. The chain is built from TRBV29-1 and TRBJ1-1, with D perhaps TRBD1 (5 bases). The germline gives CDR1 SQVTM, CDR2 ANQGSEA. The CDR3 extends over 13 amino acids. The germline V and J ends were trimmed by 8 bases and 6 bases, with 19 bases remaining between them. The CDR3, as DNA: TGCAGCTCGGGGATTGGGGGTGAGCCTGAAGCTTTCTTT. Its protein is CSSGIGGEPEAFF.

This clonotype was seen ten or more times. The gene calls are TRBV29-1 and TRBJ2-3, with 7 bases that match TRBD2. There are 9 residues in the CDR3. Per the germline V gene, CDR1 is SQVTM and CDR2 is ANQGSEA. CDR3 amino acids: CTTGGTQYF. The DNA for the CDR3 is TGCACCACGGGAGGTACGCAGTATTTT.

The chain recombines TRBV20-1 with TRBJ1-2, with unresolved D. This CDR3 comprises 13 residues. Germline V gives CDR1 DFQATT, CDR2 SNEGSKA (reference sequence). Trimming pared 8 bases from V and 5 bases from J, leaving 18 bases between. The chain's CDR3 is CSTPRLDEYGYTF. The CDR3, as DNA: TGCAGTACCCCCCGGCTCGATGAGTATGGCTACACCTTC.

This chain joins TRBV10-3 and TRBJ2-2, with 8 bases identical to TRBD1. Looked up from germline, CDR1 is ENHRY and CDR2 is SYGVKD. The CDR3 loop spans 14 amino acids. V lost 11 bases, J lost 1 base, and 6 bases stayed unmatched. CDR3: CAARTGMNTGELFF. The CDR3 region has the DNA TGTGCCGCCCGGACAGGGATGAACACCGGGGAGCTGTTTTTT.

The J gene is TRBJ2-2, the V gene TRBV27; weak D call: TRBD2 (6 bases). The CDR3 is 14 amino acids. Trimming pared 6 bases from V and 4 bases from J, leaving 12 bases between. CDR1 MNHEY and CDR2 SMNVEV come from the germline V gene (reference sequence). The CDR3 nucleotides are TGTGCCAGCAGAATCCGGGACTTCACCGGGGAGCTGTTTTTT. Translation: CASRIRDFTGELFF.

The chain uses TRBV28 and TRBJ2-3, with D perhaps matching TRBD2 (8 bases). Germline V CDR1 and CDR2: MDHEN, SYDVKM. V was pared by 2 bases and J by 6 bases, with 15 bases between. The CDR3 loop spans 15 amino acids. In nucleotides, the CDR3 is TGTGCCAGCAGTTTAACGGGAGGGGGCGCGGATACGCAGTATTTT. Encoded protein: CASSLTGGGADTQYF.

A note on this clonotype: This clone may be a read error of a much larger clone one base away. This rearrangement joins TRBV6-5 to TRBJ2-7, with 12 bases lining up with TRBD2. The germline gives CDR1 MNHEY, CDR2 SVGAGI. This CDR3 comprises 15 residues. The CDR3 coding sequence is TGTGCCAGCCAAGCACTAGCGGGAGGAACCTACGAGCAGTGCTTC. Translated, it gives CASQALAGGTYEQCF.

J is TRBJ2-7 and V is TRBV4-1; tentatively, D is TRBD2 (6 bases). Germline CDR1 MGHRA, CDR2 YSYEKL. V was shortened by 3 bases and J by 3 bases, with 15 bases between the two germline ends. The CDR3 length is 15 residues. The chain's CDR3 is CASSHWEAPVYEQYF. The CDR3 nucleotides read TGCGCCAGCAGCCATTGGGAGGCCCCGGTCTACGAGCAGTACTTC.

This clonotype was seen at least ten times. The genes are TRBV20-1 and TRBJ2-7; 8 positions agree with TRBD1. Germline lookup yields CDR1 DFQATT and CDR2 SNEGSKA (reference sequence). The CDR3 is made up of 13 amino acids. V lost 0 bases, J lost 6 bases, and 4 bases stayed unmatched. The CDR3 region is CSARDPTGGEQYF. The CDR3 coding sequence is TGCAGTGCTAGAGATCCTACAGGGGGCGAGCAGTACTTC.

At least ten counts were recorded for this clonotype. The rearrangement uses TRBV18 and TRBJ2-5; D unclear. The germline V and J ends were trimmed by 4 bases and 0 bases, with 12 bases remaining between them. This CDR3 contains 15 residues. Germline CDR1 and CDR2: KGHSH and LQKENI. CDR3 in amino acids: CASSQPTGYQETQYF. In nucleotides, the CDR3 is TGTGCCAGCTCACAACCGACGGGCTACCAAGAGACCCAGTACTTC.

The sample holds many counts of this clonotype. V gene TRBV29-1 combines with J gene TRBJ2-7, with 10 bases matching TRBD2. V trimming: 7 bases; J trimming: 1 base; junction bases outside the gene matches: 7. CDR3 length: 14 residues. The germline V gene has CDR1 SQVTM and CDR2 ANQGSEA. The CDR3 nucleotides are TGCAGCGCATTCGGGACTAGCGAATCCTACGAGCAGTACTTC. This sequence encodes CSAFGTSESYEQYF.

Within the sample, this clonotype is medium-sized (0.01 to 0.1%). This rearrangement joins TRBV25-1 to TRBJ2-7; possibly TRBD2 for D (7 bases). Germline values: CDR1 MGHDK, CDR2 SYGVNS. The CDR3 is 15 residues long. V lost 2 bases and J lost 3, with 14 bases in between. The CDR3 bases are TGTGCCAGCAGTGAAGGGGGCGGGGGATACTACGAGCAGTACTTC. As protein: CASSEGGGGYYEQYF.

This clonotype was picked up many times. The J gene is TRBJ2-3, the V gene TRBV9; 10 bases fit TRBD2. The germline gives CDR1 SGDLS, CDR2 YYNGEE. The V gene end was trimmed by 0 bases and the J gene end by 7 bases; junction bases not matched to a gene: 5. The CDR3 sequence is 15 residues long. CDR3 sequence reads: CASSVELAGSYTQYF. The CDR3 DNA reads TGTGCCAGCAGCGTAGAACTAGCGGGATCTTATACGCAGTATTTT.

A word on this clonotype: This sequence may be a read error, since a much larger clone differs from it by one base. The chain links TRBV27 to TRBJ2-1; D possibly corresponds to TRBD2 (6 bases). CDR3 length: 13 residues. V was cut by 5 bases and J by 10 bases, with 15 bases left in between. Germline assignment: CDR1 MNHEY and CDR2 SMNVEV (reference sequence). The CDR3 DNA reads TGTGCCAGCAGTAGTCGACTAGTTGACGAGCAGTTCTTC. Translated: CASSSRLVDEQFF.

By sample share, this clonotype is medium-sized. V and J are TRBV7-9 and TRBJ2-7, with D perhaps matching TRBD2 (6 bases). Trimming took off 5 bases at V and 1 base at J, with 9 bases between the two ends. The CDR3 is made up of 13 amino acids. From germline, CDR1 is SEHNR and CDR2 FQNEAQ (reference sequence). The CDR3: CASSHAGSYEQYF. The CDR3 nucleotides are TGTGCCAGCAGCCACGCGGGATCCTACGAGCAGTACTTC. The complete variable domain, with remaining parts taken from reference TRBV7-9 and TRBJ2-7, reads DTGVSQNPRHKITKRGQNVTFRCDPISEHNRLYWYRQTLGQGPEFLTYFQNEAQLEKSRLLSDRFSAERPKGSFSTLEIQRTEQGDSAMYLCASSHAGSYEQYFGPGTRLTVT.

This clonotype is termed medium-sized (0.01 to 0.1%). The chain combines TRBV9 with TRBJ2-1; 8 positions match TRBD2. The CDR3 is 18 residues long. Trimming at V came to 4 bases and at J to 4 bases, leaving 16 bases not matched to a gene. Germline values: CDR1 SGDLS, CDR2 YYNGEE. In DNA form, the CDR3 reads TGTGCCAGCAGCACCAACCTCGGGGGGGAGACCCTTTACAATGAGCAGTTCTTC. Its protein product is CASSTNLGGETLYNEQFF.

Worth noting for this clonotype: A read error may be the cause here, since a much bigger clone is one base away. The rearrangement uses TRBV27 and TRBJ2-1; perhaps TRBD2 as D (7 bases). Germline assignment: CDR1 MNHEY and CDR2 SMNVEV (reference sequence). Trimming took 4 bases from V and 3 from J, leaving 16 bases between them. This CDR3 is built from 16 residues. CDR3 region: CASSSGGGGHYNEQFF. In nucleotides, the CDR3 is TGTGCCAGCAGTTCGGGCGGCGGGGGCCACTACAATGAGCAGTTCTTC.

This clonotype counts as medium-sized. At one end, the junction sequence differs from germline, possibly due to a read error. The CDR3 is CASSIAGANTGELFF. CDR3 nucleotides: TGTGCCAGCAGTATAGCGGGAGCGAACACCGGGGAGCTGTTTTTT. The chain employs TRBV12-3 or TRBV12-4 and TRBJ2-2; 9 bases fit TRBD2. This CDR3 contains 15 residues.

V and J are TRBV19 and TRBJ2-7; TRBD2 matches at 13 bases. There are 14 residues in the CDR3. V lost 5 bases to trimming and J lost 6 bases; unmatched junction nucleotides: 4. Germline CDR1 reads LNHDA; CDR2 reads SQIVND (reference sequence). The CDR3 is CASSWTSGSGEQYF. CDR3 nucleotide sequence: TGTGCCAGTAGTTGGACTAGCGGGAGCGGCGAGCAGTACTTC.

This clonotype was detected ten times or more. This chain uses TRBV20-1 with TRBJ2-2; 11 bases fit TRBD2. This CDR3 contains 14 residues. The V gene's germline CDR1 is DFQATT and CDR2 SNEGSKA (reference sequence). The ends lost 6 bases at V and 6 bases at J; junction bases unmatched: 6. The CDR3 DNA follows: TGCAGTGCAGTAGCGGGAGGGGGCTCCGGGGAGCTGTTTTTT. Translation: CSAVAGGGSGELFF.

The chain carries TRBV4-2 and TRBJ1-6, with D possibly being TRBD1 (5 bases). There are 16 residues in the CDR3. The germline V gene encodes CDR1 LGHNA and CDR2 YNFKEQ. V lost 0 bases and J lost 5, with 11 bases in between. CDR3 residues: CASSQEGETDNSPLHF. The CDR3 bases are TGTGCCAGCAGCCAAGAAGGGGAAACGGATAATTCACCCCTCCACTTT.

Many counts were recorded for this clonotype. The rearrangement uses TRBV12-3 or TRBV12-4 and TRBJ2-1, with D possibly TRBD2 on 6 matching bases. The CDR3 sequence is 13 residues long. The V gene lost 4 bases and the J gene lost 9 bases, with 13 bases spanning the gap. The CDR3 reads CASSSRLVFEQFF. CDR3 DNA sequence: TGTGCCAGCAGTTCCCGACTAGTTTTTGAGCAGTTCTTC.

V is TRBV28 and J is TRBJ2-1; 7 bases line up with TRBD2. CDR3 size: 15 residues. Looked up from germline, CDR1 is MDHEN and CDR2 is SYDVKM. V lost 3 bases and J lost 5; bases outside the gene matches: 7. The CDR3, as DNA: TGTGCCAGCAGTTTTCCTAGCGGCATCAACAATGAGCAGTTCTTC. This translates into CASSFPSGINNEQFF.

Turning to this clonotype: A much larger clone lies a single base off, so this may be a read error. The chain combines TRBV24-1 with TRBJ1-3; a possible D gene is TRBD1 (5 bases). Germline V gene data show CDR1 as KGHDR and CDR2 as SFDVKD. The CDR3 covers 18 residues. CDR3 sequence (DNA): TGTGCCACCAGTGCCTCCTCCGGGACCCTCATCTCTGGAAACACCATGTATTTT. Its protein product is CATSASSGTLISGNTMYF.